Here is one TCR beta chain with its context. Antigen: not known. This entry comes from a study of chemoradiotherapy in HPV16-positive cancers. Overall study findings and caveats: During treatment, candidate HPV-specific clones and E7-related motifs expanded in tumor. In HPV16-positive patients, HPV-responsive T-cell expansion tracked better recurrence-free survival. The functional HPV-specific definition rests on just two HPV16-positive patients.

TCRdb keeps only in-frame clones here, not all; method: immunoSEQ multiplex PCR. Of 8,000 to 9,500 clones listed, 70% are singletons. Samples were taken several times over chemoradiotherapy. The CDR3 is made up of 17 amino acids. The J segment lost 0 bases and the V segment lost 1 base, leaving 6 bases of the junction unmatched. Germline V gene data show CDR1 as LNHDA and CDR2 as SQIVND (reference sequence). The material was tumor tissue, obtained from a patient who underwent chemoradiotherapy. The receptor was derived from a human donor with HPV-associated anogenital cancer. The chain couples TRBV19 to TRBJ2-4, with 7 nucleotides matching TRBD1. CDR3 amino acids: CASSIGGRGLAKNIQYF. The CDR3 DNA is TGTGCCAGTAGTATAGGAGGCAGGGGGTTAGCCAAAAACATTCAGTACTTC.